This record covers a single T cell receptor (beta chain). The antigen remains unidentified. In germline, CDR1 is SEHNR, CDR2 FQNEAQ (reference sequence). V was pared by 5 bases and J by 3 bases, with 8 bases of the junction left unmatched. The CDR3 spans 15 residues. Every single donor gave one heparinised blood draw, and these averaged around 110 mL. Sort purity for all populations was recorded as exceeding 98%. These data belong to a study of beta chain features in type 1 diabetes. Study-level findings and limits: The cDNA sequencing approach could over-represent high-TCR-expressing cells.

Expressed TCRB transcripts were sequenced after all isolated RNA was converted to cDNA. Naive, central memory and regulatory T cell samples averaged about 3.6 million immunoSEQ reads each. Only in-frame clones appear in the TCRdb table, and some are missing; sequencing was by immunoSEQ multiplex PCR. Here the sample spans about 470,000 clones, approximately 28% being singletons. The J gene is TRBJ2-7, the V gene TRBV7-9; 9 positions agree with TRBD1. The specimen was naive CD4+ T cells from blood. The clonotype was recovered from a young man in good health. The chain's CDR3 is CASSKGDRANYEQYF. CDR3 nucleotides: TGTGCCAGCAGCAAAGGGGACAGGGCAAACTACGAGCAGTACTTC. Full variable domain (outside the CDR3, taken from reference TRBV7-9 and TRBJ2-7): DTGVSQNPRHKITKRGQNVTFRCDPISEHNRLYWYRQTLGQGPEFLTYFQNEAQLEKSRLLSDRFSAERPKGSFSTLEIQRTEQGDSAMYLCASSKGDRANYEQYFGPGTRLTVT.